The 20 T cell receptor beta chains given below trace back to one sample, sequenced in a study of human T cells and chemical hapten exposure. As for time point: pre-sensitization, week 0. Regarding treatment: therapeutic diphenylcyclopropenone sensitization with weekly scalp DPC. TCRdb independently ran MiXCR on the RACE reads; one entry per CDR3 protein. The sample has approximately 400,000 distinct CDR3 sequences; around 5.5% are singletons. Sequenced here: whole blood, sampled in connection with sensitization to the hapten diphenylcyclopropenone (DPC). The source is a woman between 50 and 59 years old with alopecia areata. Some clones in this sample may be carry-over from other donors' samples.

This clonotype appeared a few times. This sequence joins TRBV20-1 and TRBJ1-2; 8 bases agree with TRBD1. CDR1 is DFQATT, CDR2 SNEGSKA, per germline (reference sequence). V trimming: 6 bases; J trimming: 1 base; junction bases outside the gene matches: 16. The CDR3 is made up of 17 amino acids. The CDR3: CSATPFDRGVGNYGYTF. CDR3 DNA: TGCAGTGCAACTCCTTTCGACAGGGGAGTTGGTAACTATGGCTACACCTTC.

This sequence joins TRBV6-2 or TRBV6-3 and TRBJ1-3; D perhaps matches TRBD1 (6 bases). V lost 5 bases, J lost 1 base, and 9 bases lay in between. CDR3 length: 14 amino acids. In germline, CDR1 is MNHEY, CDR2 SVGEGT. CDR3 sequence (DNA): TGTGCCAGCAGTCAACAGGGTTCTGGAAACACCATATATTTT. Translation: CASSQQGSGNTIYF.

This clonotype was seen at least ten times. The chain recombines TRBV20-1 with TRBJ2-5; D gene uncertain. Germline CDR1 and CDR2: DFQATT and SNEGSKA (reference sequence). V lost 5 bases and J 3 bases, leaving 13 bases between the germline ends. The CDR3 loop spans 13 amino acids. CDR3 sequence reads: CSAPLGGKETQYF. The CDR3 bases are TGCAGTGCTCCCCTCGGCGGAAAAGAGACCCAGTACTTC.

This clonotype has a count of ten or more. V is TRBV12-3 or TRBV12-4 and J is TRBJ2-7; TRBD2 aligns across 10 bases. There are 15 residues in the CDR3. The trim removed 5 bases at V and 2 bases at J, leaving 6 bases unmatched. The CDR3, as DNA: TGTGCCAGCAGTCTGTACGGGACTAGCGCCTACGAGCAGTACTTC. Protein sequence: CASSLYGTSAYEQYF.

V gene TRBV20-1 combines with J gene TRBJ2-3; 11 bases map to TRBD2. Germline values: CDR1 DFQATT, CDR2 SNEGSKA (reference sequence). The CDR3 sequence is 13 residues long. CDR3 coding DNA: TGCAGCTTAGCGGGGGGGCCTGAAGATACGCAGTATTTT. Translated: CSLAGGPEDTQYF.

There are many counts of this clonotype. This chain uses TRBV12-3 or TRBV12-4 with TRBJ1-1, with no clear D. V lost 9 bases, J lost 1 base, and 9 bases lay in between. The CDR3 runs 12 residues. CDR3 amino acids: CASSFQNTEAFF. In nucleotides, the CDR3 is TGTGCCAGTTCATTCCAGAACACTGAAGCTTTCTTT.

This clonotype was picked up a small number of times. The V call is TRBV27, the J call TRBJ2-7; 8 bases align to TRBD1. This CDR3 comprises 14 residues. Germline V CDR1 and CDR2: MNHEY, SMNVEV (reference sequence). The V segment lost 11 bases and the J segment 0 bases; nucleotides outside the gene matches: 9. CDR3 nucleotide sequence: TGTGCCCCCCCCGGGACAGGCGACTCCTACGAGCAGTACTTC. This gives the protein CAPPGTGDSYEQYF.

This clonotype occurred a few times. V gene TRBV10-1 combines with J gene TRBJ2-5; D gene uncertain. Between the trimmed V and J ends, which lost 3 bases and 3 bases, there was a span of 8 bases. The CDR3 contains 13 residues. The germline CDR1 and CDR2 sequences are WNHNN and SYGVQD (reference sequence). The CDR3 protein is CASSDTWKETQYF. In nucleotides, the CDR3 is TGCGCCAGCAGTGATACTTGGAAAGAGACCCAGTACTTC.

The CDR3 sequence: CASSQPGQGTSGNTIYF. DNA of the CDR3: TGCGCCAGCAGCCAACCGGGACAGGGCACATCTGGAAACACCATATATTTT. J is TRBJ1-3 and V is TRBV4-1, with 9 bases identical to TRBD1. V shed 2 bases and J 1 base; nucleotides not matched to a gene: 6. CDR3 length equals 17 residues. CDR1 is MGHRA, CDR2 YSYEKL, per germline.

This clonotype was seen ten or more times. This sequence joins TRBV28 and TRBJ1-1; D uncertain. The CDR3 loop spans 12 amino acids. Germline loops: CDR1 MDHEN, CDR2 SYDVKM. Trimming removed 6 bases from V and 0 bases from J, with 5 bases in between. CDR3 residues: CASRLMNTEAFF. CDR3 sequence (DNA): TGTGCCAGCAGACTCATGAACACTGAAGCTTTCTTT.

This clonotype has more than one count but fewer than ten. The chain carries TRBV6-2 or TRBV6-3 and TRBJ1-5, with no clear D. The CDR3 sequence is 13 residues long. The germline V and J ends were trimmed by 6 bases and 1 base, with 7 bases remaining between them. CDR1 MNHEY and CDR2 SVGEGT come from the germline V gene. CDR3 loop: CASSPPSNQPQHF. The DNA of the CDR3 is TGTGCCAGCAGCCCCCCCAGCAATCAGCCCCAGCATTTT.

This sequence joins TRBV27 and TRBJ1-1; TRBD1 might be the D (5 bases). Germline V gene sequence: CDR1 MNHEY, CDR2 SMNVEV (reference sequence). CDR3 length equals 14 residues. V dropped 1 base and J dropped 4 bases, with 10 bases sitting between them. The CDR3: CASSLLMGTTEAFF. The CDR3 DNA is TGTGCCAGCAGTTTATTGATGGGGACCACTGAAGCTTTCTTT.

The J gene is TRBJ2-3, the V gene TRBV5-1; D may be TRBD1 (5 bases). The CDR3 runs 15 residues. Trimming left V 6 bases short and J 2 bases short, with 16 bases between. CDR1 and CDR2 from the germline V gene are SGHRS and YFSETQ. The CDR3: CASNVLGQSTDTQYF. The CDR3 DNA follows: TGCGCCAGCAATGTGCTCGGACAATCCACAGATACGCAGTATTTT.

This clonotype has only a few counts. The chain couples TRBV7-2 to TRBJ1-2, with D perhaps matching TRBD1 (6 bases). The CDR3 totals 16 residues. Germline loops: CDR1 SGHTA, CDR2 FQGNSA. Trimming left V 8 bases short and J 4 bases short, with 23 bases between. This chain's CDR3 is CASFRRGGNSGYGYTF. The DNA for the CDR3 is TGTGCCAGCTTCAGGCGGGGGGGCAACTCTGGCTATGGCTACACCTTC.

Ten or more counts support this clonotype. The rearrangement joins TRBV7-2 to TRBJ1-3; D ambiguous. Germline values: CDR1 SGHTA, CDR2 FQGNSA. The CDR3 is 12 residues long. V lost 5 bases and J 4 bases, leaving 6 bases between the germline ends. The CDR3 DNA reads TGTGCCAGCAGCGCGTCAGGAAACACCATATATTTT. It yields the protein CASSASGNTIYF.

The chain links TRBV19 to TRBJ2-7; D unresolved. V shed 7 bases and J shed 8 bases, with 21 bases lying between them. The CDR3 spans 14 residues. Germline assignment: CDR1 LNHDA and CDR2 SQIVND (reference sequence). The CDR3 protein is CASTSPGDKNQQYF. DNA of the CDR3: TGTGCCAGTACCTCCCCCGGTGACAAAAATCAGCAGTACTTC.

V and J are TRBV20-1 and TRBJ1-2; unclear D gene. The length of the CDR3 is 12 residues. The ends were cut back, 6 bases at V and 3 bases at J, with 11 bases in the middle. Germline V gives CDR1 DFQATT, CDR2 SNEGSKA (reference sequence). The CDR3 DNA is TGCAGTGCCCGCCAACCTGACTATGGCTACACCTTC. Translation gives CSARQPDYGYTF.

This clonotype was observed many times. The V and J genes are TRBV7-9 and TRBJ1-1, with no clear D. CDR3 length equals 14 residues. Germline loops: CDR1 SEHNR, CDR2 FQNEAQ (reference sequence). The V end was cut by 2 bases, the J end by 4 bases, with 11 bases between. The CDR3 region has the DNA TGTGCCAGCAGCTTAAGGATAAGCGGCACTGAAGCTTTCTTT. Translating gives CASSLRISGTEAFF.

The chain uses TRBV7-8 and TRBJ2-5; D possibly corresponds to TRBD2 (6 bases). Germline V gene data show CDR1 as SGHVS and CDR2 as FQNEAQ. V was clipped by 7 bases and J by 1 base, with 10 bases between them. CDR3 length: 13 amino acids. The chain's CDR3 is CASTFGSQETQYF. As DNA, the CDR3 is TGTGCCAGCACCTTCGGGAGCCAAGAGACCCAGTACTTC.

CDR3 nucleotide sequence: TGTGCCAGCAGTGAAAGGGAATGGGGCACAGATACGCAGTATTTT. It translates to CASSEREWGTDTQYF. The rearrangement links TRBV6-1 to TRBJ2-3; D call uncertain. Germline values: CDR1 MNHNS, CDR2 SASEGT. This CDR3 is built from 15 residues. The V and J ends lost 2 bases and 1 base respectively, with 10 bases between them.